A single TCR beta chain is shown here with its context. In this sample, this clonotype turned up many times. The specificity of this receptor is unknown. Qualities for individual bases were not recorded, and no much larger clone is one base off. This entry belongs to a study of T cells in Graves' hyperthyroidism and ophthalmopathy (dated by TCRdb to the late 2010s). For context, the study as a whole: Peripheral blood samples were taken at initial diagnosis, before any treatment was given. To identify distinguishing TCR V-J signatures, a discovery cohort of around 98 patients was used, comprising 43 with Graves' ophthalmopathy and 55 to 65 with stable Graves' hyperthyroidism. An independent validation cohort of around 19 hyperthyroidism patients and roughly 16 patients who later progressed to ophthalmopathy tested prospective prediction of ophthalmopathy. The approximately 90 discovery patients were divided at random into training and test sets in a 7:3 ratio. In addition, the study compared T-cell repertoires in thyroid tissue and in blood from six Graves' hyperthyroidism patients. Following sampling, methimazole starting at 30 mg daily was given to hyperthyroidism patients, and high-dose intravenous methylprednisolone was given to ophthalmopathy patients. According to the paper, TCR Vbeta CDR3 sequencing was carried out on approximately 140 peripheral blood samples, which came from some 41 ophthalmopathy, 75 to 80 hyperthyroidism and roughly 17 progressor patients.

Stable Graves' hyperthyroidism was defined as no progression to ophthalmopathy during 18 months of follow-up. The hyperthyroidism patients were between 18 and 65 years old and newly diagnosed, with a disease duration of less than 2 months. Patients with uncontrolled infections, other autoimmune diseases, pregnancy or lactation were excluded. Clinical symptoms, serum thyroxine and TRAb, thyroid ultrasound, and orbital computed tomography formed the basis for the diagnoses. PBMCs were separated from roughly 10 ml of fresh peripheral blood using Ficoll-Paque density gradient centrifugation. Total RNA was extracted using Trizol reagent, and RNA quality was assessed on an Agilent 2100 Bioanalyzer. The TCR beta CDR3 regions were amplified from the RNA transcripts. For the first round of RT-PCR on the TCR CDR3, the HTBI primer set was used together with the Qiagen OneStep RT-PCR kit. Libraries were constructed in a second round of multiplex PCR, after which size selection and purification were performed. Paired-end sequencing of the libraries was performed with 100 bp reads on an Illumina HiSeq2000. The original methods were these. SOAPnuke was used to process the raw data, throwing out any read that contained adapters or uncalled bases, had a mean Phred below 15, or lacked an exact constant-primer or identifier match. High-quality paired reads were merged using COPE v1.2.5, and each unique nucleotide sequence was defined as a clonotype. Clonotypes were aligned to IMGT TRBV, TRBD and TRBJ reference segments using MiTCR v1.1. Only V-J combinations with frequency above 0.0001, covering 99.2% of repertoires, were analysed. A TCS score was defined as the ratio of F50 (clonal expansion) to E x V (chaos), with BLOSUM62-based TCRdist applied between CDR3 peptides within each V-J. Welch's t-statistics and random forest reduced roughly 540 V-J features to 10 to 15, which were used in a naive Bayes classifier (R e1071). In TCRdb, the public reads were trimmed at Q25 with fastp and aligned with MiXCR, with productive beta chains retained. CDR3 protein duplicates are merged, each entry listing the most common genes and DNA. The V and J calls were determined by TCRdb, not by the authors. Across this sample there are 480,000 or so distinct CDR3 sequences, with about 15% seen only once. The ten largest make up less than 20% of the sample.

The CDR1 and CDR2 encoded by the germline V gene are SGHRS and YFSETQ. The CDR3 runs 15 residues from the cysteine to the phenylalanine. Left in the record is the CDR3 DNA by itself, 45 bases read in frame from the first base. Trimming takes 4 bases off V and 0 bases off J; junction bases not matched to a gene: 7. The study at large found these results: During validation, the model predicted progression to ophthalmopathy a median of about 6.3 months ahead of onset, with around 71% sensitivity and about 72% specificity. No statistical method was used to fix the sample size in advance, and group allocation was not hidden from the investigators. Most expanded thyroid clonotypes (frequency above 0.001) were also detected in blood, suggesting blood repertoires may reflect thyroid immune responses. Ophthalmopathy was separated from stable hyperthyroidism by a 13 V-J signature model, with over 85% sensitivity and about 81% specificity obtained in cross-validation and 80%/75% obtained in testing.

The sequenced sample consisted of blood. The chain couples TRBV5-1 to TRBJ2-7; 7 middle bases align to TRBD1. The source is a woman aged 18-29 years with Graves' hyperthyroidism. The encoded CDR3 is CASSIQGSGSYEQYF. The bases read TGCGCCAGCAGCATACAGGGGTCGGGCTCCTACGAGCAGTACTTC. The CDR3 plus the reference TRBV5-1 and TRBJ2-7 genes for the other parts give the full variable domain: KAGVTQTPRYLIKTRGQQVTLSCSPISGHRSVSWYQQTPGQGLQFLFEYFSETQRNKGNFPGRFSGRQFSNSRSEMNVSTLELGDSALYLCASSIQGSGSYEQYFGPGTRLTVT.